These T cell receptor beta chains were read from a single sample in a study of cytotoxic CD8 clonotypes in ibrutinib-treated CLL. Clones were read by immunoSEQ multiplex PCR, and TCRdb kept only the in-frame ones, dropping some. This sample has approximately 320,000 clones, with over 55% found just once. The material sequenced was PBMCs, taken after 36 months of ibrutinib treatment. These receptors were taken from a human donor with chronic lymphocytic leukemia. The CDR3 runs from the conserved cysteine through the conserved F or W. D genes are given only for firm matches. For some rows the clone size is stated as once, few or many, or as a class when expanded; others skip it.

>-|TRBV4-1|TRBJ1-6|-
TGCGCCAGCAGCCAAGATTCAGCAACTCCTTATAATTCACCCCTCCACTTT
CASSQDSATPYNSPLHF
>-|TRBV28|TRBJ1-2|-
TGTGCCAGCAGTCCCCCTTGGACAGACTATGGCTACACCTTC
CASSPPWTDYGYTF
>-|TRBV5-1|TRBJ2-7|TRBD1
TGCGCCAGCAGCTTGGAGGGACAGGGGAGGTACGAGCAGTACTTC
CASSLEGQGRYEQYF
>-|TRBV4-1|TRBJ2-1|-
TGCGCCAGCAGCCAAACCCCAATGAGGGGATCCTACAATGAGCAGTTCTTC
CASSQTPMRGSYNEQFF
>-|TRBV4-1|TRBJ2-7|TRBD2
TGCGCCAGCAGCCAGACGAGCGGGAGGGCCAAAGGTATGGCCGAGCAGTACTTC
CASSQTSGRAKGMAEQYF
>once|TRBV12-5|TRBJ2-7|TRBD1
TGTGCTAGTGGTTTGGGACAGGGGGACGGCGAGCAGTACTTC
CASGLGQGDGEQYF
>few|TRBV4-1|TRBJ2-5|-
TGCGCCAGCAGCCAAGCTCCACAGACCCAGTACTTC
CASSQAPQTQYF
>-|TRBV29-1|TRBJ2-7|-
TGCAGCGTTGAAAAGGGTCCCTACGAGCAGTACTTC
CSVEKGPYEQYF
>few|TRBV9|TRBJ2-7|-
TGTGCCAGCAGCGTAGGAACAGATTCCGAGCAGTACTTC
CASSVGTDSEQYF
>-|TRBV15|TRBJ1-5|-
TGTGCCACCAGCAGAGGCGAAACAGGCAATCAGCCCCAGCATTTT
CATSRGETGNQPQHF
>-|TRBV5-6|TRBJ2-3|-
TGTGCCAGCAGCTTGTCACTCTGGGGAGATACGCAGTATTTT
CASSLSLWGDTQYF
>few|TRBV7-8|TRBJ1-2|-
TGTGCCAGCAGCCCCCCAGGGACATTTGCTGGCTACACCTTC
CASSPPGTFAGYTF
>-|TRBV2|TRBJ1-5|-
TGTGCCAGCAGTGACAGGGTTAGTTATCAGCCCCAGCATTTT
CASSDRVSYQPQHF
>-|TRBV18|TRBJ1-2|-
TGTGCCAGCTCCCCTGGGGTCGGCCCCTATGGCTACACCTTC
CASSPGVGPYGYTF
>-|TRBV6-5|TRBJ2-1|-
TGTGCCAGCACCACCCCAGGAGGATACAATGAGCAGTTCTTC
CASTTPGGYNEQFF
>-|TRBV4-1|TRBJ2-1|TRBD2
TGCGCCAGCAGCCAAGCTACTTGGACTAGCGTGGGGAACAATGAGCAGTTCTTC
CASSQATWTSVGNNEQFF
>-|TRBV7-3|TRBJ2-3|-
TGTGCCAGCAGCAGGAGGGGTGCAGATACGCAGTATTTT
CASSRRGADTQYF
>-|TRBV15|TRBJ2-7|TRBD2
TGTGCCACCAGCAGAGGGGGGACTAGCGGGCCAACCTACGAGCAGTACTTC
CATSRGGTSGPTYEQYF
>-|TRBV6-5|TRBJ1-1|TRBD1
TGTGCCAGCAGACTAACAGGGGCCACTGAAGCTTTCTTT
CASRLTGATEAFF
>-|TRBV11-2|TRBJ2-2|TRBD1
TGTGCCAGCAGCTTAGATAGACAGGGTACCGGGGAGCTGTTTTTT
CASSLDRQGTGELFF
>few|TRBV6-1|TRBJ2-7|TRBD1
TGTGCCAGCAGTGAGCCGGGACAGGGAGACTACGAGCAGTACTTC
CASSEPGQGDYEQYF
>-|TRBV4-1|TRBJ2-1|TRBD2
TGCGCCAGCAGCCCGCCGGGACTAGCGGGGGGCCGGATATACAATGAGCAGTTCTTC
CASSPPGLAGGRIYNEQFF
>-|TRBV29-1|TRBJ2-5|TRBD1
TGCAGCGTTGAAGATCGGGACAGGGCTCCGGAGACCCAGTACTTC
CSVEDRDRAPETQYF
>-|TRBV4-1|TRBJ2-3|TRBD2
TGCGCCAGCAGACCACTAGCGGGGGCTTCAACAACAGATACGCAGTATTTT
CASRPLAGASTTDTQYF
>-|TRBV27|TRBJ2-6|-
TGTGCCAGCACCCCCTACTCTGGGGCCAACGTCCTGACTTTC
CASTPYSGANVLTF
>-|TRBV27|TRBJ1-1|-
TGTGCCAGCGGCAACACGGGGAACACTGAAGCTTTCTTT
CASGNTGNTEAFF
>few|TRBV9|TRBJ2-1|TRBD2
TGTGCCAGCAGCGCTAGCGGGAACTACAATGAGCAGTTCTTC
CASSASGNYNEQFF
>-|TRBV25-1|TRBJ1-4|-
TGTGCCAGCAGTGAATACAGGGGAATGACACCTAATGAAAAACTGTTTTTT
CASSEYRGMTPNEKLFF
>-|TRBV7-6|TRBJ2-7|-
TGTGCCAGCAGCTCGGGACCTACTTACGAGCAGTACTTC
CASSSGPTYEQYF
>-|TRBV9|TRBJ1-2|-
TGTGCCAGCAGCGAGGGGGGGATGGACTATGGCTACACCTTC
CASSEGGMDYGYTF
>-|TRBV19|TRBJ1-4|-
TGTGCCAGTAGTATAGATTCCACGGGGCAGAATGAAAAACTGTTTTTT
CASSIDSTGQNEKLFF
>-|TRBV28|TRBJ1-2|-
TGTGCCAGCAGTCATAAGCGGGGGGCGATAGGGTATGGCTACACCTTC
CASSHKRGAIGYGYTF
>-|TRBV27|TRBJ2-7|-
TGTGCCAGCAGCGACGGTCCCCACGAGCAGTACTTC
CASSDGPHEQYF
>once|TRBV15|TRBJ2-2|TRBD1
TGTGCCACCAGCACTCTGGGACAGGCTGTCGGGGAGCTGTTTTTT
CATSTLGQAVGELFF
>-|TRBV5-1|TRBJ2-7|-
TGCGCCAGCAGCTTGATTAGGGGCAGTTACTCCTACGAGCAGTACTTC
CASSLIRGSYSYEQYF
>few|TRBV14|TRBJ2-1|TRBD2
TGTGCCAGCAGCCAAGATCTCCGGGGACTAAAGAGGTTCTTC
CASSQDLRGLKRFF
>-|TRBV11-2|TRBJ2-7|TRBD2
TGTGCCAGCAGCAGCAGGCGACTAGCGGGTACCTACGAGCAGTACTTC
CASSSRRLAGTYEQYF
>-|TRBV5-1|TRBJ1-2|-
TGCGCCAGCAGCTTGAGCGGAGATGGCTACACCTTC
CASSLSGDGYTF
>-|TRBV15|TRBJ2-7|TRBD2
TGTGCCACCAGCAGAGCCGCGACTAGCACCTACGAGCAGTACTTC
CATSRAATSTYEQYF
>-|TRBV6-1|TRBJ2-2|-
TGTGCCAGCAGAGTGGGACCCAACACCGGGGAGCTGTTTTTT
CASRVGPNTGELFF
>-|TRBV7-9|TRBJ1-5|-
TGTGCCAGCAGCCCTGACGCGTTGAGCAATCAGCCCCAGCATTTT
CASSPDALSNQPQHF
>-|TRBV10-1|TRBJ2-2|-
TGCGCCAGCGGACGAACCGCCCAGGACGGGGAGCTGTTTTTT
CASGRTAQDGELFF
>-|TRBV6-5|TRBJ1-5|TRBD1
TGTGCCAGCAGAAGACAGGGGGCCAATCAGCCCCAGCATTTT
CASRRQGANQPQHF
>-|TRBV5-4|TRBJ1-2|-
TGTGCCAGCAGCTTGGCACTTTATGGCTACACCTTC
CASSLALYGYTF